One and the same sample provided the 27 T cell receptor beta chains below, sequenced in a study of T cell responses to AZD1222 COVID-19 vaccine. Clones were sequenced by immunoSEQ multiplex PCR, and TCRdb holds only the in-frame ones, with some missing. This table holds roughly 170,000 clones, about 86% found once. The sequencing used peripheral blood, collected on day 0 of AZD1222 vaccination. These receptors all stem from an adult in good health.

This clone showed up just a few times. The rearrangement uses TRBV28 and TRBJ1-3, with 9 bases fitting TRBD1. V shed 5 bases and J 8 bases; nucleotides not matched to a gene: 10. Germline V CDR1 and CDR2: MDHEN, SYDVKM. This CDR3 spans 15 amino acids. In DNA, the CDR3 is TGTGCCAGCAGTCCAGCCAGGGACAGGGTGGACACCATATATTTT. As protein: CASSPARDRVDTIYF.

The chain joins TRBV9 to TRBJ2-1; 7 bases fit TRBD2. The V gene's germline CDR1 is SGDLS and CDR2 YYNGEE. The CDR3 is 17 residues long. With V trimmed by 0 bases and J by 6 bases, 12 bases remained unmatched. The CDR3 sequence is CASSVASGRGHGNEQFF. The CDR3 region has the DNA TGTGCCAGCAGCGTAGCCTCGGGGAGGGGCCATGGCAATGAGCAGTTCTTC.

This clone was detected only a few times. The CDR3 coding sequence is TGTGCCAGCAGCCAACCGGACAGGGTGGTATCTTTCTTT. Translating gives CASSQPDRVVSFF. This rearrangement joins TRBV3-1 (or the pseudogene TRBV3-2) to TRBJ1-1, with 8 bases that match TRBD1. CDR3 length: 13 residues. Germline lookup yields CDR1 LGHDT and CDR2 YNNKEL (reference sequence). After removal of 2 bases from V and 12 bases from J, the junction contained 8 bases not matched to a gene.

The rearrangement joins TRBV30 to TRBJ2-7, with TRBD2 matching 13 bases. CDR3 length: 15 amino acids. V dropped 2 bases and J dropped 4; count of bases not matched to a gene: 5. Per the germline V gene, CDR1 is GTSNPN and CDR2 is SVGIG (reference sequence). The chain's CDR3 is CAWSPGTSGTYEQYF. The CDR3 DNA reads TGTGCCTGGAGTCCAGGGACTAGCGGGACTTACGAGCAGTACTTC.

The chain carries TRBV6-5 and TRBJ2-5, with 9 bases matching TRBD1. The CDR3 is 14 residues long. Looked up from germline, CDR1 is MNHEY and CDR2 is SVGAGI. Trimming at V came to 7 bases and at J to 3 bases, leaving 6 bases not matched to a gene. In DNA form, the CDR3 reads TGTGCCAGCATGGCCTGGGACAGGGAAGAGACCCAGTACTTC. Translation: CASMAWDREETQYF.

The chain combines TRBV9 with TRBJ1-5; D remains unclear. This CDR3 comprises 13 residues. Germline V gene lookup returns CDR1 SGDLS and CDR2 YYNGEE. Trimming shortened V by 3 bases and J by 10 bases, and 14 bases separated the two germline ends. This CDR3 reads CASSEGRLGPQHF. The CDR3 DNA sequence: TGTGCCAGCAGCGAGGGCCGCCTGGGTCCCCAGCATTTT.

The CDR3: CASSDRQNTEAFF. The CDR3 DNA reads as TGTGCCAGCAGTGATCGGCAGAACACTGAAGCTTTCTTT. The J gene is TRBJ1-1, the V gene TRBV6-4; D ambiguous. Per the germline V gene, CDR1 is MRHNA and CDR2 is SNTAGT. The CDR3 length is 13 residues. V was pared by 3 bases and J by 1 base, with 6 bases between.

The genes are TRBV30 and TRBJ2-2; no clear D gene. This CDR3 comprises 10 residues. With 5 bases removed from V and 4 bases from J, the gap between germline ends came to 2 bases. Germline CDR1 is GTSNPN and CDR2 is SVGIG (reference sequence). CDR3 nucleotide sequence: TGTGCCTGGGCCACCGGGGAGCTGTTTTTT. Amino acids: CAWATGELFF.

The rearrangement joins TRBV20-1 to TRBJ2-3, with D perhaps assigned TRBD1 or TRBD2 (5 bases each). The V and J ends lost 6 bases and 9 bases respectively, with 13 bases between them. The germline CDR1 and CDR2 sequences are DFQATT and SNEGSKA (reference sequence). The CDR3 is made up of 11 amino acids. The DNA for the CDR3 is TGCAGTGCCCACTCTCGGGGCACGCAGTATTTT. Encoded protein: CSAHSRGTQYF.

V is TRBV10-3 and J is TRBJ2-7; perhaps TRBD1 as D (6 bases). This CDR3 is built from 12 residues. Trimming left V 7 bases short and J 0 bases short, with 7 bases between. CDR1 is ENHRY, CDR2 SYGVKD, per germline. The CDR3 protein is CAIKGGSYEQYF. The CDR3 DNA is TGTGCCATCAAAGGGGGCTCCTACGAGCAGTACTTC.

V is TRBV5-5 and J is TRBJ1-1; TRBD1 might be the D (5 bases). CDR1 is SGHKS, CDR2 YYEKEE, per germline (reference sequence). Trimming left V 0 bases short and J 5 bases short, with 11 bases between. CDR3 length equals 14 residues. The CDR3 sequence: CASSLEQGLTEAFF. In nucleotides, the CDR3 is TGTGCCAGCAGCTTGGAGCAGGGTTTAACTGAAGCTTTCTTT.

This clone has a single count. The CDR3 nucleotides read TGTGCCAGCAGTCCGGGGGGCGCCTCGAACCAGCCCCAGCATTTT. Amino acids: CASSPGGASNQPQHF. This rearrangement joins TRBV25-1 to TRBJ1-5, with a tentative D call TRBD1 (6 bases). The V gene's germline CDR1 is MGHDK and CDR2 SYGVNS. V dropped 5 bases and J dropped 7 bases, with 18 bases sitting between them. This CDR3 is 15 amino acids long.

The chain joins TRBV6-5 to TRBJ1-1; the match to TRBD1 covers 11 bases. Germline V gene data show CDR1 as MNHEY and CDR2 as SVGAGI. V dropped 6 bases and J dropped 8; count of bases not matched to a gene: 5. The CDR3 is 13 residues long. The CDR3 loop is CASRTGTGGEAFF. CDR3 in DNA: TGTGCCAGCAGGACCGGGACAGGGGGGGAAGCTTTCTTT.

V is TRBV18 and J is TRBJ2-7, with a tentative D call TRBD2 (6 bases). The CDR3 contains 12 residues. The V gene lost 4 bases and the J gene lost 3 bases, with 7 bases spanning the gap. The germline V gene encodes CDR1 KGHSH and CDR2 LQKENI. The CDR3 DNA reads TGTGCCAGCTCACTGGGGGGCTACGAGCAGTACTTC. Protein: CASSLGGYEQYF.

The chain has TRBV29-1 and TRBJ2-7, with D perhaps TRBD2 (5 bases). The germline CDR1 and CDR2 sequences are SQVTM and ANQGSEA. This CDR3 is built from 11 residues. Trimming cost V 8 bases and J 6 bases, with 14 bases left between them. CDR3 region: CSTSGGGEQYF. The DNA of the CDR3 is TGCAGCACCAGCGGAGGTGGCGAGCAGTACTTC.

This chain connects TRBV6-5 to TRBJ1-1; maybe TRBD1 (5 bases). Trimming took 4 bases from V and 1 from J, leaving 13 bases between them. Germline assignment: CDR1 MNHEY and CDR2 SVGAGI. The CDR3 consists of 15 residues. This CDR3 reads CASSSARGGNTEAFF. The CDR3 DNA follows: TGTGCCAGCAGTTCCGCCCGCGGGGGGAACACTGAAGCTTTCTTT.

The gene calls are TRBV3-1 (or the pseudogene TRBV3-2) and TRBJ2-7, with TRBD1 matching over 8 bases. The CDR3 has 15 residues. Germline CDR1 and CDR2: LGHDT and YNNKEL (reference sequence). Trimming took 1 base from V and 2 from J; bases not matched to a gene: 4. The DNA for the CDR3 is TGTGCCAGCAGCCAAGCGGGCAGGGGGCCCTACGAGCAGTACTTC. This translates into CASSQAGRGPYEQYF.

This chain connects TRBV11-1 to TRBJ2-5, with D uncertain. The CDR3 contains 15 residues. Looked up from germline, CDR1 is SGHAT and CDR2 is FQDESV (reference sequence). Trimming stripped 5 bases from V and 5 bases from J, with 18 bases between. The CDR3: CASSLRNGHAETQYF. CDR3 nucleotide sequence: TGTGCCAGCAGCCTCCGCAATGGCCATGCGGAGACCCAGTACTTC.

The chain links TRBV4-3 to TRBJ2-7; the match to TRBD1 covers 10 bases. The CDR3 is made up of 15 amino acids. Per germline, CDR1 LGHNA and CDR2 YSLEER. V was clipped by 4 bases and J by 2 bases; unmatched bases: 5. CDR3 nucleotides: TGCGCCAGCAGCCCGGGGACAGGGGAAACCTACGAGCAGTACTTC. As protein: CASSPGTGETYEQYF.

The chain carries TRBV29-1 and TRBJ2-3, with TRBD2 matching 14 bases. V shed 4 bases and J 1 base; nucleotides not matched to a gene: 4. The CDR3 is 16 amino acids. Germline V lookup: CDR1 SQVTM, CDR2 ANQGSEA. CDR3 sequence: CSVVVGLAGGTDTQYF. CDR3 bases: TGCAGCGTTGTTGTGGGACTAGCGGGGGGCACAGATACGCAGTATTTT.

This rearrangement joins TRBV11-3 to TRBJ2-7, with 7 bases aligning to TRBD1. CDR3 size: 14 residues. V shed 5 bases, J shed 1 base, and the junction held 5 bases outside the gene matches. CDR1 is SGHNT and CDR2 is YENEEA in the germline V gene. As DNA, the CDR3 is TGTGCCAGCAGCCGGGACAGCACTTCCTACGAGCAGTACTTC. It translates to CASSRDSTSYEQYF.

CDR3 nucleotide sequence: TGTGCCAGCAGGGCCGGGACAGGGACTTACATTCAGTACTTC. Translation gives CASRAGTGTYIQYF. The rearrangement uses TRBV2 and TRBJ2-4; 9 bases are a match to TRBD1. Germline CDR1 and CDR2: SNHLY and FYNNEI. The CDR3 loop spans 14 amino acids. Germline trimming cut 6 bases from V and 8 bases from J; bases unmatched to any gene: 8.

This chain connects TRBV6-5 to TRBJ2-7; D is uncertain. Germline lookup yields CDR1 MNHEY and CDR2 SVGAGI. The CDR3 has 13 residues. With 0 bases removed from V and 6 bases from J, the gap between germline ends came to 9 bases. In DNA form, the CDR3 reads TGTGCCAGCAGTTACTCGAGGCAACCCGAGCAGTACTTC. Residues: CASSYSRQPEQYF.

The V and J genes are TRBV7-2 and TRBJ2-5, with 8 bases lining up with TRBD2. Germline CDR1 is SGHTA and CDR2 is FQGNSA. After removal of 7 bases from V and 3 bases from J, the junction contained 10 bases not matched to a gene. The CDR3 loop spans 15 amino acids. In DNA, the CDR3 is TGTGCCAGCACGGGGGGGACGGGGATCAAAGAGACCCAGTACTTC. Amino acid sequence: CASTGGTGIKETQYF.

The CDR3 nucleotides read TGCAGCGGCCTACAGGGGATAGGCTATTCACCCCTCCACTTT. This codes for CSGLQGIGYSPLHF. This chain connects TRBV29-1 to TRBJ1-6; TRBD1 aligns across 7 bases. Germline V gene data show CDR1 as SQVTM and CDR2 as ANQGSEA. The CDR3 is 14 amino acids. V lost 7 bases to trimming and J lost 8 bases; unmatched junction nucleotides: 11.

V gene TRBV6-4 combines with J gene TRBJ1-5; D ambiguous. CDR3 length: 14 residues. CDR1 is MRHNA, CDR2 SNTAGT, per germline. Trimming removed 4 bases at V and 5 bases at J, with 12 bases between. CDR3 DNA: TGTGCCAGCAGTGTCAGGATGGAGCATCAGCCCCAGCATTTT. It translates to CASSVRMEHQPQHF.

This rearrangement joins TRBV19 to TRBJ1-1; 12 bases fit TRBD1. With 5 bases clipped from V and 5 bases from J, the junction kept 6 bases outside the gene matches. From germline, CDR1 is LNHDA and CDR2 SQIVND (reference sequence). CDR3 length: 15 residues. The CDR3 here is CASSPWDRGRTEAFF. Here the CDR3 DNA reads TGTGCCAGTAGTCCCTGGGACAGGGGGCGGACTGAAGCTTTCTTT. The full variable domain, rest sourced from reference TRBV19 and TRBJ1-1, is DGGITQSPKYLFRKEGQNVTLSCEQNLNHDAMYWYRQDPGQGLRLIYYSQIVNDFQKGDIAEGYSVSREKKESFPLTVTSAQKNPTAFYLCASSPWDRGRTEAFFGQGTRLTVV.